This T cell receptor beta chain derives from a study of OX40 agonist ivuxolimab in advanced cancers. Across the study: Having had anti-PD-1, anti-PD-L1 or anti-CTLA-4 therapy before was allowed, and approximately 40% had some. Points from the study as a whole: Relative to CD4+ cells, CD8+ T cells on average had more expanded clones.

Germline CDR1 is SGHTA and CDR2 is FQGNSA. V shed 5 bases, J shed 0 bases, and the junction held 4 bases outside the gene matches. The CDR3 covers 16 residues. The method was immunoSEQ multiplex PCR; TCRdb's version includes in-frame clones alone and lacks a portion of them. The table lists 15,000 to 20,000 clones, around 82% of them singletons. Patients were excluded for autoimmune disease history or systemic immunosuppression. Note on this clone: What it binds is not known.

The receptor was isolated from an adult with an advanced solid tumor such as melanoma, head and neck, liver or kidney cancer. The sequencing used CD4+ or CD8+ T cells sorted from blood, collected in a trial of the OX40 agonist ivuxolimab. This chain links TRBV7-2 with TRBJ2-2, with 9 bases that match TRBD2. CDR3 nucleotides: TGTGCCAGCAGCACGACTAGCGGCGCGAACACCGGGGAGCTGTTTTTT. Its translation is CASSTTSGANTGELFF.